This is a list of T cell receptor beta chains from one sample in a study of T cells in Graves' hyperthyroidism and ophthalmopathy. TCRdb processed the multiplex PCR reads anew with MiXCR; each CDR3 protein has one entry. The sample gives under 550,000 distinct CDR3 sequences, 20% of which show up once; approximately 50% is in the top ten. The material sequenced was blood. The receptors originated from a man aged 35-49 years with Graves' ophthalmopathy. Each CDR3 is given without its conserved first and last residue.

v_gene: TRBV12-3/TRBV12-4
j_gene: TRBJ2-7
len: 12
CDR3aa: ASSLEGIRDEQY

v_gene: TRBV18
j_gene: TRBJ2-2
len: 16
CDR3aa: ASSPRSGRGANTGELF

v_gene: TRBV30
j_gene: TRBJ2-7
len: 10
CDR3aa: AWSHGPYEQY

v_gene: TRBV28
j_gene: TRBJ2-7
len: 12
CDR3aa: ASRTGGGGHEQY

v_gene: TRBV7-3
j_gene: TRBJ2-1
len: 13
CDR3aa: ASSLTRTSSSQQF

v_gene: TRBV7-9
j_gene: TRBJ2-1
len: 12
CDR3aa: ASSSDTTGSGQF

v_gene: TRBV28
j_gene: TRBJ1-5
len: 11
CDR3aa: ASSLEGYQPQH

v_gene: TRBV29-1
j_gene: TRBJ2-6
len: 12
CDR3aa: SVGVNSGANVLT

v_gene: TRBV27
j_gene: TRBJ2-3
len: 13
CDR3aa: ASSLPGLQADTQY

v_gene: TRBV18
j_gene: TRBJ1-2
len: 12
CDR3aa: ASSPPAGDYGYT

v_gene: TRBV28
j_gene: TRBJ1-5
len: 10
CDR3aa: ASSLLNQPQH

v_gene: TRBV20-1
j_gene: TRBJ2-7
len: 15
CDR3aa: SARDHFSAKVSYEQY

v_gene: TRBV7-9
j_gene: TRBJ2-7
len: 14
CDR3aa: ASSLGLAPKGGEQY

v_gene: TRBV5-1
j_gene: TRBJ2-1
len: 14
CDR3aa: ASSSPRLAGAYEQF

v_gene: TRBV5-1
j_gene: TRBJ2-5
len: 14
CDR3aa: ASSLMDRGRGETQY

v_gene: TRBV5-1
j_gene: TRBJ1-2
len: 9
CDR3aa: ASMGRNGYT

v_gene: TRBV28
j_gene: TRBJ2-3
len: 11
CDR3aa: ASSQRDGDTQY

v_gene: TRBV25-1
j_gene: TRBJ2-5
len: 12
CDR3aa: ASSAGTKGETQY

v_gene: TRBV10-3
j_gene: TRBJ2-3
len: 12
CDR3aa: AISESLAPDTQY

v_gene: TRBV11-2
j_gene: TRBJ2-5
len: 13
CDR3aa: ASSQDGDRGETQY

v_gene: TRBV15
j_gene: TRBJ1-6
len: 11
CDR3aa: ATSRGLESPLH

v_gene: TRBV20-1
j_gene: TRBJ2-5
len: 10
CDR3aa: SARTSQETQY

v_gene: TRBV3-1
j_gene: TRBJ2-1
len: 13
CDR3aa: ASSQPRGPYNEQF

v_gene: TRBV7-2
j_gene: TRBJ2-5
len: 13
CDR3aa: ASSLAALPTLGQY

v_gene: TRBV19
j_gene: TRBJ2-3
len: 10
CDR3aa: ASSIGLETQY

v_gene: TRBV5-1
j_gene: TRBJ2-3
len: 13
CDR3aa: ASLRGLDPTDTQY

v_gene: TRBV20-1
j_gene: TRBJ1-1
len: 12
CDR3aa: SAPVVPMKTEAF

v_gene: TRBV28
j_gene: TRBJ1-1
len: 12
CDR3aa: ASSFVTVNTEAF

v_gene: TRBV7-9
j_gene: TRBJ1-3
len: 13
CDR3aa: ASSPHRSSGNTIY

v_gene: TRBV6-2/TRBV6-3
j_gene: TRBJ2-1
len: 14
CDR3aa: ATRTPLTSGVWEQF

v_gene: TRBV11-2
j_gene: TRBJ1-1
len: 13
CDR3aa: ASSLGGPMNTEAF

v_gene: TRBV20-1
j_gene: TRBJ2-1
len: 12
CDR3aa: SAGGLVADNEQF

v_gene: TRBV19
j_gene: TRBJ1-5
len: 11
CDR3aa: ASSQGLWQPQH

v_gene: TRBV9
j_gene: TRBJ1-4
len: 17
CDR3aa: ASMWLWPLQQGGGEKLF

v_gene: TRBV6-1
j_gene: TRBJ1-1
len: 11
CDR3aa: ASSEGPGTEAF

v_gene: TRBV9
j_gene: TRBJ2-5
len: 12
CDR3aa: ASSVGGSEETQY

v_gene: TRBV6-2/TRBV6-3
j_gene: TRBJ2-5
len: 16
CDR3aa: ASSDWTSGRRVGETQY

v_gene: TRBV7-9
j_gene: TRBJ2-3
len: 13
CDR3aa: ASSLVGGITDTQY

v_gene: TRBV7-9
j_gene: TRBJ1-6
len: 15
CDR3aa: ASSHAPRNSYNSPLH

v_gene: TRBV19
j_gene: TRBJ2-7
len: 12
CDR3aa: ASSTGVMAYEQY

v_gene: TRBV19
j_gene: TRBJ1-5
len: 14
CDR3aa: ASTPRTGGSNQPQH

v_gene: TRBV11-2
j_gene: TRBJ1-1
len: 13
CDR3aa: ASSQTGGGATEAF

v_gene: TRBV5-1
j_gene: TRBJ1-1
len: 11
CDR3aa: ASNEAGNTEAF

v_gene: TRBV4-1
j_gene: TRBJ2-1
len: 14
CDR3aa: ASSQESLTEYNEQF

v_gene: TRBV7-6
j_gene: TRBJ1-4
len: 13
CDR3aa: ASSLAGGIGEKLF

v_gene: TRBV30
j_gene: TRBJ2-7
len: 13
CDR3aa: AWARGTGGVYEQY

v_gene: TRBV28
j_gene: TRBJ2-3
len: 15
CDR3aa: ASSFGTSGSGTDTQY

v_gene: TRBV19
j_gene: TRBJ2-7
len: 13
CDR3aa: ASSPTYRGTYEQY

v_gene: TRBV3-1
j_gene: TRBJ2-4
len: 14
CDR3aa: ASSPQGGFSKNIQY

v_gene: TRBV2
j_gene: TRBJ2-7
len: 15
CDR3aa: ASSERQAPTLSYEQY

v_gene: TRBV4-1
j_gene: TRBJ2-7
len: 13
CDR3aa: ASSQDDGDYREQY

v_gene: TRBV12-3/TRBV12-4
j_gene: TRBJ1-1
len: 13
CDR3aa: ASSPGRVRDTEAF

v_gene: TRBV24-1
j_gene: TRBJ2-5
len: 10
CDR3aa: ATSENPVIQY

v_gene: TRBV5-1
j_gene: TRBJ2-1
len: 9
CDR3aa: ASSGRDEQF

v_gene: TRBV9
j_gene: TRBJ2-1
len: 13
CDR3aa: ASSADFRPYNEQF